These T cell receptor beta chains were read from a single sample in a study of early stage breast cancer tumors. Some clones are missing from TCRdb's copy, which holds only in-frame ones; the method was immunoSEQ multiplex PCR. This table has 20,000 to 25,000 clones, about three quarters appearing once. The material sequenced was blood. These TCRs come from a person between 55 and 70 years old with breast cancer. Each CDR3 is given with its conserved first and last residue. D genes are given only for firm matches. Clone size, where shown, is once, few, many, or a class for clones that have expanded.

>NA|TRBD2|TRBV2|TRBJ2-3
TGTGCCAGCAGGGGGGGGGAGTTCGATACGCAGTATTTT
CASRGGEFDTQYF
>few|NA|TRBV19|TRBJ2-7
TGTGCCAGTAGTGTCTCCGTCGGAAACGAGCAGTACTTC
CASSVSVGNEQYF
>NA|NA|TRBV27|TRBJ2-1
TGTGCCAGCAGTTTATCCGGGAGTGGGAATGAGCAGTTCTTC
CASSLSGSGNEQFF
>once|TRBD1|TRBV7-2|TRBJ1-1
TGTGCCAGCAGCCCCGACCTGGACAGGGCCCAAAACACTGAAGCTTTCTTT
CASSPDLDRAQNTEAFF
>once|TRBD2|TRBV5-1|TRBJ2-3
TGCGCCAGCAGCCGCGGACTAGCGGGGGCCCCTTTGGATACGCAGTATTTT
CASSRGLAGAPLDTQYF
>NA|TRBD1|TRBV5-1|TRBJ1-1
TGCGCCAGCAGCTTGGAACCCGGGACAGAACTACTCGGCACTGAAGCTTTCTTT
CASSLEPGTELLGTEAFF
>once|NA|TRBV4-1|TRBJ2-7
TGCGCCAGCAGCCAAGCCGCCGCGATTGCCTACGAGCAGTACTTC
CASSQAAAIAYEQYF
>NA|NA|TRBV25-1|TRBJ2-7
TGTGCCAGCAGTGAATTTGAACAGGCCAACTCCTACGAGCAGTACTTC
CASSEFEQANSYEQYF
>NA|NA|TRBV6-6|TRBJ2-3
TGTGCCAGCAGTTACGCGTCCGGGGGGCGCACAGATACGCAGTATTTT
CASSYASGGRTDTQYF
>NA|NA|TRBV19|TRBJ1-5
TGTGCCAGTAGTCCCCAGGACAGCGGCAATCAGCCCCAGCATTTT
CASSPQDSGNQPQHF
>NA|NA|TRBV6-6|TRBJ2-3
TGTGCCAGCAGTTCGAAAGATACGCAGTATTTT
CASSSKDTQYF
>NA|NA|TRBV5-1|TRBJ2-2
TGCGCCAGCAGCGTTGGACTAACAGAAACCGGGGAGCTGTTTTTT
CASSVGLTETGELFF
>NA|NA|TRBV11-3|TRBJ2-3
TGTGCCAGCAGCTCCCGACAGAGTAGCACAGATACGCAGTATTTT
CASSSRQSSTDTQYF
>once|NA|TRBV27|TRBJ2-1
TGTGCCAGTCACGAGTTGGGGGGCTCGGGGTACAATGAGCAGTTCTTC
CASHELGGSGYNEQFF
>NA|NA|TRBV9|TRBJ2-3
TGTGCCAGCAGCGTAGTGGGGTTTCCCGGGGTTACGCAGTATTTT
CASSVVGFPGVTQYF
>NA|NA|TRBV5-5|TRBJ2-2
TGTGCCAGCAGCTTGGACCTGGGGCGATACACCGGGGAGCTGTTTTTT
CASSLDLGRYTGELFF
>once|TRBD1|TRBV23-1|TRBJ1-6
TGCGCCAGCAGTAAACCGGGACAGGGATCACCCCTCCACTTT
CASSKPGQGSPLHF
>NA|TRBD2|TRBV7-8|TRBJ2-5
TGTGCCAGCAGCTTAGTTTTGCTAGCGGCCAAGCAAGAGACCCAGTACTTC
CASSLVLLAAKQETQYF
>NA|TRBD1|TRBV5-1|TRBJ2-2
TGCGCCAGCAGCTTGCCCCCGGGACAGGGTTCCGGGGAGCTGTTTTTT
CASSLPPGQGSGELFF
>NA|NA|TRBV6-5|TRBJ2-2
TGTGCCAGCAGTTCCAGGGGCCTTCGGGGCACCGGGGAGCTGTTTTTT
CASSSRGLRGTGELFF
>NA|NA|TRBV27|TRBJ2-3
TGTGCCAGCAGTCCGCTAGGGAGGGGGGAAGGAGATACGCAGTATTTT
CASSPLGRGEGDTQYF
>NA|NA|TRBV19|TRBJ2-1
TGTGCCAGTAGTATAAACAATGAGCAGTTCTTC
CASSINNEQFF
>NA|NA|TRBV11-3|TRBJ1-1
TGTGCCAGCAGCGGGGAAGGGACGGCTGAAGCTTTCTTT
CASSGEGTAEAFF
>NA|TRBD1|TRBV7-3|TRBJ2-5
TGTGCCAGCAGCCCCGCCGACAGGGTGGAAGAGACCCAGTACTTC
CASSPADRVEETQYF
>NA|TRBD1|TRBV19|TRBJ2-2
TGTGCCAGTAGTAGGTCGGGACAGGGCTACACCGGGGAGCTGTTTTTT
CASSRSGQGYTGELFF
>NA|NA|TRBV27|TRBJ2-3
TGTGCCAGCAGTTTGCCCAGGAGGGATAAAACAGATACGCAGTATTTT
CASSLPRRDKTDTQYF